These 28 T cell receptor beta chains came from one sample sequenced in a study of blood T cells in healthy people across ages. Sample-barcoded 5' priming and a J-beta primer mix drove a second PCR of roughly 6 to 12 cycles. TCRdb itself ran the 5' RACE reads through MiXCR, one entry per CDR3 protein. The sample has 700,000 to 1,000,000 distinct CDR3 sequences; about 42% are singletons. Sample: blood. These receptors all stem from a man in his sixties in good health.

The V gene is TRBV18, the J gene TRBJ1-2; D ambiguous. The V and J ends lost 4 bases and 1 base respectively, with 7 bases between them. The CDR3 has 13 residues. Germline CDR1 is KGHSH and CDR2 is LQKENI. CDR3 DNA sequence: TGTGCCAGCTCACGGGAGGATAACTATGGCTACACCTTC. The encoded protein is CASSREDNYGYTF.

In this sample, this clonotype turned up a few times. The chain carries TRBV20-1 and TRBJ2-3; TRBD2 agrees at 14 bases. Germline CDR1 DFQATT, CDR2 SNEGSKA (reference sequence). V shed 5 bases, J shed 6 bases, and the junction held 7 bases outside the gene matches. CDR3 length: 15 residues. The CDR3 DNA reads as TGCAGTGCTGTACCCTGGACTAGCGGGGGGGATACGCAGTATTTT. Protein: CSAVPWTSGGDTQYF.

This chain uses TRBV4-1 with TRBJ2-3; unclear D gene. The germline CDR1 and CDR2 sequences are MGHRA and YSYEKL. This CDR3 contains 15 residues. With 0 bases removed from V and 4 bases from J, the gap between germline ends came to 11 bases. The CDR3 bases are TGCGCCAGCAGCCAAGACCCAGCACGGGCAGATACGCAGTATTTT. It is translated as CASSQDPARADTQYF.

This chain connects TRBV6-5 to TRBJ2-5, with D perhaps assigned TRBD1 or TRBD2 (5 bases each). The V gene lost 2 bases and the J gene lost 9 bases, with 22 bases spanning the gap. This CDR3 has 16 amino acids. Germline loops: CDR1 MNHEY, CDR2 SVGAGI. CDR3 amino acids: CASSYRPFQGKGAQYF. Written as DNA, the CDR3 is TGTGCCAGCAGTTACCGACCGTTCCAGGGAAAGGGAGCCCAGTACTTC.

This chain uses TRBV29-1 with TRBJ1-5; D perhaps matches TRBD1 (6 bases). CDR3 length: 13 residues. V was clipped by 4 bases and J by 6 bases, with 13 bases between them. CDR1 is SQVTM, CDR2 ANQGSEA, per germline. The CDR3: CSVVAGGGQPQHF. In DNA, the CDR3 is TGCAGCGTTGTAGCCGGAGGGGGTCAGCCCCAGCATTTT. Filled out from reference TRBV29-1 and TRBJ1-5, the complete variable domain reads SAVISQKPSRDICQRGTSLTIQCQVDSQVTMMFWYRQQPGQSLTLIATANQGSEATYESGFVIDKFPISRPNLTFSTLTVSNMSPEDSSIYLCSVVAGGGQPQHFGDGTRLSIL.

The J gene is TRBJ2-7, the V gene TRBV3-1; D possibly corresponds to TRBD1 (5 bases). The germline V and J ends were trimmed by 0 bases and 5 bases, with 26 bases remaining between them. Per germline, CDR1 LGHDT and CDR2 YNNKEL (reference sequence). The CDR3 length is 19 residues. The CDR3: CASSQDDGQPLQEFHEQYF. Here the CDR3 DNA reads TGTGCCAGCAGCCAAGATGACGGTCAACCCCTACAGGAATTCCACGAGCAGTACTTC.

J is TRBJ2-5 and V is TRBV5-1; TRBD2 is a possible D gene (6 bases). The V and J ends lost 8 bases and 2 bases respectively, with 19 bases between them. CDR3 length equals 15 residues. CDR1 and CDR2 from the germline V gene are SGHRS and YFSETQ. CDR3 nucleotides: TGCGCCAGTAGCAGGGACGCCGGGAGACAAGAGACCCAGTACTTC. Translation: CASSRDAGRQETQYF. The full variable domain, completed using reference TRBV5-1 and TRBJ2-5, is KAGVTQTPRYLIKTRGQQVTLSCSPISGHRSVSWYQQTPGQGLQFLFEYFSETQRNKGNFPGRFSGRQFSNSRSEMNVSTLELGDSALYLCASSRDAGRQETQYFGPGTRLLVL.

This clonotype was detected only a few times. CDR3 sequence (DNA): TGCGCCAGCAGCTTGGCCCAGCGGGGGAACACCGGGGAGCTGTTTTTT. As protein: CASSLAQRGNTGELFF. The V and J genes are TRBV5-1 and TRBJ2-2, with 7 bases aligning to TRBD2. V was pared by 0 bases and J by 1 base, with 3 bases of the junction left unmatched. The CDR3 is 16 amino acids. Germline values: CDR1 SGHRS, CDR2 YFSETQ.

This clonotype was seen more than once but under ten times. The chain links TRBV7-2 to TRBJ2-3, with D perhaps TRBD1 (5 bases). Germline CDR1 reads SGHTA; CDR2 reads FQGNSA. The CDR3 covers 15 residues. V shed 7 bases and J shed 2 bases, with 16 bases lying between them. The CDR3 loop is CASTVNGAPTDTQYF. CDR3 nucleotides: TGTGCCAGCACCGTTAATGGGGCCCCCACAGATACGCAGTATTTT.

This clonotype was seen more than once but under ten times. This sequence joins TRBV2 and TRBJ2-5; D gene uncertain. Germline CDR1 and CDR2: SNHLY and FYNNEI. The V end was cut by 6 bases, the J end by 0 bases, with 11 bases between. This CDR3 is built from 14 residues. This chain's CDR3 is CASSEDRYQETQYF. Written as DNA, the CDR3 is TGTGCCAGCAGCGAGGATAGATACCAAGAGACCCAGTACTTC.

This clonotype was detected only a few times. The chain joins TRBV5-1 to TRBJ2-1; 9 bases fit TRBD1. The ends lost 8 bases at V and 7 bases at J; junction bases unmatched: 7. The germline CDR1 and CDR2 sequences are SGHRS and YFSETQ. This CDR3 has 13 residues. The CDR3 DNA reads TGCGCCAGTGCGACAGGGGGAAGGAATGAGCAGTTCTTC. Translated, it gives CASATGGRNEQFF.

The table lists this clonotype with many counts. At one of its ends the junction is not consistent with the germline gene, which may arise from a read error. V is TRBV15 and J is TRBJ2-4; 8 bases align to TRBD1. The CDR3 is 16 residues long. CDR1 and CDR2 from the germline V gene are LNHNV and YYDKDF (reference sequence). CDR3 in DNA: TGTGCCACCAGCCGAGAGACAGGGGAATCCAAAAACATTCAGTACTTC. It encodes CATSRETGESKNIQYF.

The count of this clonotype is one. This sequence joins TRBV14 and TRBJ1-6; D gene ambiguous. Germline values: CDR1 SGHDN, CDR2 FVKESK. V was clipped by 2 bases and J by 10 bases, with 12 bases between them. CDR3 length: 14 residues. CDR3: CASSQRVVGSPLHF. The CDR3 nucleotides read TGTGCCAGCAGCCAAAGAGTAGTGGGATCACCCCTCCACTTT.

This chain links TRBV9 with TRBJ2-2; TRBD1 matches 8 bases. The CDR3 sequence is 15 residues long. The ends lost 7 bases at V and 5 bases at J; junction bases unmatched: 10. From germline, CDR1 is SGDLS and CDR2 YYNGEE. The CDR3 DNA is TGTGCCAGCGGACTTAGTCAGGGGGCTACCGGGGAGCTGTTTTTT. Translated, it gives CASGLSQGATGELFF. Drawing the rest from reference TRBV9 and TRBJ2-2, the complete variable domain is DSGVTQTPKHLITATGQRVTLRCSPRSGDLSVYWYQQSLDQGLQFLIQYYNGEERAKGNILERFSAQQFPDLHSELNLSSLELGDSALYFCASGLSQGATGELFFGEGSRLTVL.

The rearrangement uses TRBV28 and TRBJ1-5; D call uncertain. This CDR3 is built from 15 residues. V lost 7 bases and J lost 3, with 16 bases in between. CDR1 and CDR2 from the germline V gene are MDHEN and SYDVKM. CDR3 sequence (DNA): TGTGCCAGCATCCCGGCGGGAGGACCCAATCAGCCCCAGCATTTT. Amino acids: CASIPAGGPNQPQHF.

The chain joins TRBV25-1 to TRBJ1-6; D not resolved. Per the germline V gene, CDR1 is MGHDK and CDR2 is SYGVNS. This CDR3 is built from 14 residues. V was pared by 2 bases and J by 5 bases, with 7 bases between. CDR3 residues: CASSEKLHNSPLHF. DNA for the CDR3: TGTGCCAGCAGTGAAAAGTTGCATAATTCACCCCTCCACTTT.

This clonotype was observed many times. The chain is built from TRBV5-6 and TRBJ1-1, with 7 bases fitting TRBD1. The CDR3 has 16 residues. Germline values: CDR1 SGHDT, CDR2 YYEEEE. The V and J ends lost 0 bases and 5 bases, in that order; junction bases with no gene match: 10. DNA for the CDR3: TGTGCCAGCAGCTTGGTCCAGGGGGGAGGATATACTGAAGCTTTCTTT. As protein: CASSLVQGGGYTEAFF.

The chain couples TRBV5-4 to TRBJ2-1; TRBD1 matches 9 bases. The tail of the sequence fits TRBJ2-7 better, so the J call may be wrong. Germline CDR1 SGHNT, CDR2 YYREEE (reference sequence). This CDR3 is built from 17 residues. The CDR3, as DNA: TGTGCCAGCAGCCCCCCTCCGGGACAGGGTGGGAACAATGAGCAGTACTTC. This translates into CASSPPPGQGGNNEQYF.

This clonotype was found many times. DNA of the CDR3: TGCAGCGTTGAAGATTACGGGGACACATCCTACGAGCAGTACTTC. The encoded protein is CSVEDYGDTSYEQYF. V gene TRBV29-1 combines with J gene TRBJ2-7; tentatively, D is TRBD1 (6 bases). CDR1 is SQVTM, CDR2 ANQGSEA, per germline. Deletions cut 0 bases from V and 1 base from J, with 13 bases between. CDR3 length: 15 residues.

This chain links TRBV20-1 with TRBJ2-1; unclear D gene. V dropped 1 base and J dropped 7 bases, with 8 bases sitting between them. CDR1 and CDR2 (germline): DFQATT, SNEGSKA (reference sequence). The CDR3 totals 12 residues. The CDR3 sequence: CSARVPGNEQFF. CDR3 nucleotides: TGCAGTGCTAGAGTCCCTGGGAATGAGCAGTTCTTC.

This CDR3 is CASSLGTGPSYSPLHF. CDR3 in DNA: TGTGCCAGCAGCTTAGGGACAGGGCCCTCTTATTCACCCCTCCACTTT. The rearrangement uses TRBV7-6 and TRBJ1-6; 8 bases agree with TRBD1. Germline CDR1 is SGHVS and CDR2 is FNYEAQ. This CDR3 is built from 16 residues. The junction had 7 bases not matched to a gene; V was cut back by 1 base and J by 8 bases.

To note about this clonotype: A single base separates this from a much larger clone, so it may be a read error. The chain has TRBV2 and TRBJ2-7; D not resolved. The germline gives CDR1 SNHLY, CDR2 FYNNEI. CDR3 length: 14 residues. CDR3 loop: CASSDQQNSCEQYF. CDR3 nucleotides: TGTGCCAGCAGCGACCAACAGAATTCCTGCGAGCAGTACTTC.

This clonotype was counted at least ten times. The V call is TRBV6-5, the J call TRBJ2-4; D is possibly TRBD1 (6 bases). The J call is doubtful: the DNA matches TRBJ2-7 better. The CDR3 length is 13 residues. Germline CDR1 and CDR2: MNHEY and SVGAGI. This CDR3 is CASSYSTGYEQYF. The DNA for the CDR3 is TGTGCCAGCAGTTATTCCACAGGGTACGAGCAGTACTTC.

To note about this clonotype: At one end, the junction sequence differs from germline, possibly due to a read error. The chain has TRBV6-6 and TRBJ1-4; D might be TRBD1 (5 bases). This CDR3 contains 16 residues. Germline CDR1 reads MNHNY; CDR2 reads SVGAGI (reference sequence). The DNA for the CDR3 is TGTGCCAGCATTCTGGACACTTTAGCAACTAATGAAAGACTGTTTTTT. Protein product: CASILDTLATNERLFF.

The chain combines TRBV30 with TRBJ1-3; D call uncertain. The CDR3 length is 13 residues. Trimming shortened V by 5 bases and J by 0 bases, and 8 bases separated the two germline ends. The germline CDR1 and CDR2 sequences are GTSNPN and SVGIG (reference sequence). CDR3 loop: CAWGLASGNTIYF. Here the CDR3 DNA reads TGTGCCTGGGGTTTGGCCTCTGGAAACACCATATATTTT.

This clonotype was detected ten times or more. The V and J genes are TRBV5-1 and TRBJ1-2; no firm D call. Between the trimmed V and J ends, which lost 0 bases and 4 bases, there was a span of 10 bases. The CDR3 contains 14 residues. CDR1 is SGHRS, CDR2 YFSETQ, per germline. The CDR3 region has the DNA TGCGCCAGCAGCTTGGAGACCAATATCTATGGCTACACCTTC. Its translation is CASSLETNIYGYTF. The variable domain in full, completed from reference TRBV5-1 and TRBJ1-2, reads KAGVTQTPRYLIKTRGQQVTLSCSPISGHRSVSWYQQTPGQGLQFLFEYFSETQRNKGNFPGRFSGRQFSNSRSEMNVSTLELGDSALYLCASSLETNIYGYTFGSGTRLTVV.

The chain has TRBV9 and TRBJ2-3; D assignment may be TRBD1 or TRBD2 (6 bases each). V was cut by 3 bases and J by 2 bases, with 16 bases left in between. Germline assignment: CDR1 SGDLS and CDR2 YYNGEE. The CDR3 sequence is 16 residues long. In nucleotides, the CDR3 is TGTGCCAGCAGCGCGGGACTCCCGGGGGCCACAGATACGCAGTATTTT. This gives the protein CASSAGLPGATDTQYF.

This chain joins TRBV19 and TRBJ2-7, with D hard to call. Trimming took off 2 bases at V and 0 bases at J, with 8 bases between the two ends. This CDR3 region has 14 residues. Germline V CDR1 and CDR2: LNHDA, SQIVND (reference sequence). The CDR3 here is CASSILGTSYEQYF. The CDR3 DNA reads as TGTGCCAGTAGTATACTGGGAACCTCCTACGAGCAGTACTTC.